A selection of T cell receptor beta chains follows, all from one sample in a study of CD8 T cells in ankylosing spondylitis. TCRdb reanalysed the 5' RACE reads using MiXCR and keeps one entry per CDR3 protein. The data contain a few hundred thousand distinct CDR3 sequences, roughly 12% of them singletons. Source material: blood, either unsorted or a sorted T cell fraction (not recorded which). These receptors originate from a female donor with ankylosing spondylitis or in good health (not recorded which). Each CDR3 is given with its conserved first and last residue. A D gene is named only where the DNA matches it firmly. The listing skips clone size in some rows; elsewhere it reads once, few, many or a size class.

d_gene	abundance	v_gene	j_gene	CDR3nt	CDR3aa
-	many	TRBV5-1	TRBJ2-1	TGCGCCAGCAGCCCCGGGGACGGTCTGACGCATGAGCAGTTCTTC	CASSPGDGLTHEQFF
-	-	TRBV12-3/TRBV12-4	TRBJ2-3	TGTGCCAGCACTTTAGGGACAGATACGCAGTATTTT	CASTLGTDTQYF
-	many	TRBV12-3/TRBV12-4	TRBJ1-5	TGTGCCAGCAGTTGGGGTGGCCGACGCGAACAGCCCCAGCATTTT	CASSWGGRREQPQHF
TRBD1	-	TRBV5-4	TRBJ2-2	TGTGCCAGCAGCATGTGGGACAGGGGAACCGGGGAGCTGTTTTTT	CASSMWDRGTGELFF
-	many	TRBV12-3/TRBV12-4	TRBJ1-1	TGTGCCAGCAGTCCTTACGGGGGTGGGACTGAAGCTTTCTTT	CASSPYGGGTEAFF
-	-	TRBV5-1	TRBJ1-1	TGCGCCAGCAGCCGGTCAATTGAAGCTTTCTTT	CASSRSIEAFF
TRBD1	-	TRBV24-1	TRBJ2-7	TGTGCCACCAGTGACCCAAGGGGGCGTAACGAGCAGTACTTC	CATSDPRGRNEQYF
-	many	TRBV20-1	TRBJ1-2	TGCAGTGCCCCCCTGCAAGCTAACTATGGCTACACCTTC	CSAPLQANYGYTF
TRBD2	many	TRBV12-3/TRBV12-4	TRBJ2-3	TGTGCCAGCAGTTTTCGCGGGGGGGTCTCGTATTTT	CASSFRGGVSYF
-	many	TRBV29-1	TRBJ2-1	TGCAGCGTTGAAGATGGCGGGCACCCCTCGGATGAGCAGTTCTTC	CSVEDGGHPSDEQFF
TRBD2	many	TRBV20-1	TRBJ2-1	TGCAGTGCTAGCCAGCGGGGGGGCCCTTGGGACAATGAGCAGTTCTTC	CSASQRGGPWDNEQFF
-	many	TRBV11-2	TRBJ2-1	TGTGCCAGCAGCTTAGATATAGCGGTTAGCTCCTACAATGAGCAGTTCTTC	CASSLDIAVSSYNEQFF
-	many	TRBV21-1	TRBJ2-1	TGTGCCAGCAGCAAAGGGGCGGGAGGACGTAATGAGCAGTTCTTC	CASSKGAGGRNEQFF
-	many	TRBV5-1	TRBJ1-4	TGCGCCAGCAGCTTCGGACCGTATGCAACTAATGAAAAACTGTTTTTT	CASSFGPYATNEKLFF
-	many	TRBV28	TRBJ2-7	TGTGCCAGCAGAAACAGGGTTGGCGAGCAGTACTTC	CASRNRVGEQYF
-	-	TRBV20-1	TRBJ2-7	TGCAGTGCTAGAGATGACCGGACCAGCTCCTACGAGCAGTACTTC	CSARDDRTSSYEQYF
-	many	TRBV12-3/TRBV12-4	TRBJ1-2	TGTGCCAGCAGTGAGTCGACGGAGGCCTATGGCTACACCTTC	CASSESTEAYGYTF
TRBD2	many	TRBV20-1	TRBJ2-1	TGCAGTGCTAGAGACGCAGCCGGGACTAGCGGGGACAATGAGCAGTTCTTC	CSARDAAGTSGDNEQFF
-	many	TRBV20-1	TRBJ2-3	TGCAGTGGGCCCGACAGACGAACTAGCACAGATACGCAGTATTTT	CSGPDRRTSTDTQYF
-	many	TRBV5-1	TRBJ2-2	TGCGCCAGCAGCTTGGCGTCTAACAGTCTGAACACCGGGGAGCTGTTTTTT	CASSLASNSLNTGELFF
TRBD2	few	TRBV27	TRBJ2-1	TGTGCCAGCGGGTTTGGACTAGCTAATGAGCAGTTCTTC	CASGFGLANEQFF
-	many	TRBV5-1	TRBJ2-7	TGCGCCAGCAGCTTGGACGCCTCCTACGAGCAGTACTTC	CASSLDASYEQYF